This entry lists 11 T cell receptor beta chains sequenced from one sample in a study of CD8 T cells in ankylosing spondylitis. Whole-study results and caveats: What seemed typical of ankylosing spondylitis blood was a TCR beta motif built from 7 or 8 highly homologous variants.

Their recognized antigens are unknown. One entry per CDR3 protein results from TCRdb running MiXCR on the 5' RACE reads. The sample yields approximately 540,000 distinct CDR3 sequences, over 9.5% seen once. The sample was blood, either unsorted or a sorted T cell fraction (not recorded which). These receptors were obtained from a male donor with ankylosing spondylitis.

This chain links TRBV9 with TRBJ2-1; tentatively, D is TRBD2 (5 bases). The V end lost 0 bases, the J end lost 9 bases, and 13 bases lay between the germline ends. The CDR3 is made up of 14 amino acids. CDR1 is SGDLS, CDR2 YYNGEE, per germline. The CDR3 nucleotides are TGTGCCAGCAGCGTAGCTATTTCGGAGGTTGAGCAGTTCTTC. Residues: CASSVAISEVEQFF. Looking up the rest from reference TRBV9 and TRBJ2-1 gives the full variable domain: DSGVTQTPKHLITATGQRVTLRCSPRSGDLSVYWYQQSLDQGLQFLIQYYNGEERAKGNILERFSAQQFPDLHSELNLSSLELGDSALYFCASSVAISEVEQFFGPGTRLTVL.

In its sample, this clonotype was seen many times. The chain has TRBV29-1 and TRBJ2-1, with 9 bases identical to TRBD1. V trimming: 7 bases; J trimming: 7 bases; junction bases outside the gene matches: 8. Looked up from germline, CDR1 is SQVTM and CDR2 is ANQGSEA. The CDR3 contains 13 residues. CDR3 loop: CSASGQGGNEQFF. CDR3 sequence (DNA): TGCAGCGCTTCGGGACAGGGTGGGAATGAGCAGTTCTTC.

This chain links TRBV20-1 with TRBJ1-5; 7 nucleotides align to TRBD1. CDR1 and CDR2 (germline): DFQATT, SNEGSKA (reference sequence). This CDR3 comprises 13 residues. J lost 2 bases, V lost 4 bases, and 2 bases had no gene match. In DNA, the CDR3 is TGCAGTGCTACAGGGGGGGGCAATCAGCCCCAGCATTTT. It encodes CSATGGGNQPQHF.

This clonotype was observed a few times. The chain combines TRBV5-1 with TRBJ1-1; weak D call: TRBD1 (5 bases). The CDR3 runs to 14 residues. The germline gives CDR1 SGHRS, CDR2 YFSETQ. Trimming removed 3 bases at V and 4 bases at J, with 13 bases between. This CDR3 is CASSSMTGGTEAFF. The CDR3, as DNA: TGCGCCAGCAGCTCCATGACGGGGGGCACTGAAGCTTTCTTT.

This clonotype was counted a few times. The genes are TRBV10-2 and TRBJ1-2; D remains unclear. The CDR3 is 14 amino acids. Germline values: CDR1 WSHSY, CDR2 SAAADI. V lost 7 bases and J lost 4, with 16 bases in between. CDR3 in amino acids: CASTIRQDGYGYTF. As DNA, the CDR3 is TGCGCCAGCACGATTAGGCAGGACGGCTATGGCTACACCTTC.

This rearrangement joins TRBV5-5 to TRBJ2-6, with D maybe TRBD2 (6 bases). Germline V gene sequence: CDR1 SGHKS, CDR2 YYEKEE (reference sequence). Trimming took off 3 bases at V and 2 bases at J, with 18 bases between the two ends. The CDR3 spans 18 residues. As DNA, the CDR3 is TGTGCCAGCAGCTCTACTCCCGGTGGGGGGACTGGGGCCAACGTCCTGACTTTC. The encoded protein is CASSSTPGGGTGANVLTF.

This clonotype was recorded only once. The chain carries TRBV20-1 and TRBJ2-4; 10 nucleotides line up with TRBD2. Per germline, CDR1 DFQATT and CDR2 SNEGSKA (reference sequence). The CDR3 loop spans 16 amino acids. V trimming: 3 bases; J trimming: 0 bases; junction bases outside the gene matches: 5. DNA of the CDR3: TGCAGTGCTAGGGTTAGCGGGGGGATAGCCAAAAACATTCAGTACTTC. Its protein is CSARVSGGIAKNIQYF.

The chain uses TRBV29-1 and TRBJ1-2; D uncertain. Germline-derived CDR1 and CDR2 are SQVTM and ANQGSEA. V gave up 7 bases and J gave up 8 bases, with 14 bases separating them. The CDR3 loop spans 11 amino acids. The CDR3 reads CSASAGSGYTF. CDR3 in DNA: TGCAGCGCCTCCGCCGGGTCCGGCTACACCTTC.

This clonotype was seen ten or more times. The chain has TRBV20-1 and TRBJ1-5; no definite D call. This CDR3 is 14 amino acids long. V lost 0 bases and J lost 5, with 11 bases in between. Germline V gives CDR1 DFQATT, CDR2 SNEGSKA (reference sequence). Here the CDR3 reads CSARDGPDHQPQHF. In DNA form, the CDR3 reads TGCAGTGCTAGAGATGGGCCAGATCATCAGCCCCAGCATTTT.

This clonotype was counted a few times. CDR3 region: CASSPRLNSPLHF. The CDR3, as DNA: TGTGCCAGCAGTCCCCGTTTAAATTCACCCCTCCACTTT. V usage is TRBV27 and J usage is TRBJ1-6, with D unclear. This CDR3 comprises 13 residues. Trimming pared 5 bases from V and 7 bases from J, leaving 9 bases between. Germline values: CDR1 MNHEY, CDR2 SMNVEV (reference sequence).

The rearrangement links TRBV10-2 to TRBJ1-5; D ambiguous. The CDR3 runs 13 residues. Germline lookup yields CDR1 WSHSY and CDR2 SAAADI. V was clipped by 7 bases and J by 4 bases, with 11 bases between them. CDR3 DNA sequence: TGCGCCAGCAAAACGGGCGGGAATCAGCCCCAGCATTTT. Encoded protein: CASKTGGNQPQHF.